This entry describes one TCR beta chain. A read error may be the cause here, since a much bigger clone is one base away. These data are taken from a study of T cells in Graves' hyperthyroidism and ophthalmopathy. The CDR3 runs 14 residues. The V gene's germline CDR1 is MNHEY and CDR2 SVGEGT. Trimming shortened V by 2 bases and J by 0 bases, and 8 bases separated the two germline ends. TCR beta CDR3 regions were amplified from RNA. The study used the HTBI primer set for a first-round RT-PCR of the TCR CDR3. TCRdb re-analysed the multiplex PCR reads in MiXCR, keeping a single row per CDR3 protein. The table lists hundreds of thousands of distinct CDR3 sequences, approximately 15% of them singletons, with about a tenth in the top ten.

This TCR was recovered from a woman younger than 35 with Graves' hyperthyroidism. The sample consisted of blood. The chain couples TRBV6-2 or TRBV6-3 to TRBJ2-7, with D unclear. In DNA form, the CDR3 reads TGTGCCAGCAGTTACCCCAGGAGCTCCTACGAGCAGTACTTC. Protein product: CASSYPRSSYEQYF.